One and the same sample provided the 23 T cell receptor beta chains below, sequenced in a study of blood T cell repertoires in COVID-19. Sequenced by immunoSEQ multiplex PCR; TCRdb stores in-frame clones only, minus some. The table records over 350,000 clones, approximately 87% of them present only once. Sequenced: PBMCs or T cells enriched from blood (not recorded which). Source of these receptors: a woman aged 45-65 years who had recovered from COVID-19.

The V and J genes are TRBV13 and TRBJ2-7; TRBD2 matches 9 bases. The trim removed 2 bases at V and 3 bases at J, leaving 2 bases unmatched. Germline CDR1 PRHDT, CDR2 FYEKMQ (reference sequence). The CDR3 sequence is 14 residues long. DNA for the CDR3: TGTGCCAGCAGCTTATCAGCGGGGGGCTACGAGCAGTACTTC. Translated, it gives CASSLSAGGYEQYF.

CDR3 sequence reads: CSTSQGNYGYTF. DNA of the CDR3: TGCAGCACTTCGCAGGGGAACTATGGCTACACCTTC. This sequence joins TRBV29-1 and TRBJ1-2; the D gene is possibly TRBD1 (6 bases). Germline values: CDR1 SQVTM, CDR2 ANQGSEA. This CDR3 has 12 residues. Trimming took 8 bases from V and 2 from J, leaving 12 bases between them.

V and J are TRBV28 and TRBJ1-3; D gene uncertain. Trimming stripped 4 bases from V and 4 bases from J, with 8 bases between. Looked up from germline, CDR1 is MDHEN and CDR2 is SYDVKM. CDR3 length: 13 residues. The CDR3 DNA is TGTGCCAGCAGTTCCTCGGGGGGAAACACCATATATTTT. It translates to CASSSSGGNTIYF. The variable domain in full, with the rest retrieved from reference TRBV28 and TRBJ1-3, is DVKVTQSSRYLVKRTGEKVFLECVQDMDHENMFWYRQDPGLGLRLIYFSYDVKMKEKGDIPEGYSVSREKKERFSLILESASTNQTSMYLCASSSSGGNTIYFGEGSWLTVV.

The V call is TRBV27, the J call TRBJ1-6; 7 nucleotides align to TRBD1. The CDR3 runs to 13 residues. Germline trimming cut 7 bases from V and 7 bases from J; bases unmatched to any gene: 4. The germline gives CDR1 MNHEY, CDR2 SMNVEV (reference sequence). The CDR3 nucleotides are TGTGCCAGCACAGGGGGTCCCAATTCACCCCTCCACTTT. It translates to CASTGGPNSPLHF.

The J gene is TRBJ1-6, the V gene TRBV28; D is unclear. The CDR3 consists of 11 residues. V was trimmed by 1 base and J by 10 bases, leaving 2 bases between them. Looked up from germline, CDR1 is MDHEN and CDR2 is SYDVKM. In DNA form, the CDR3 reads TGTGCCAGCAGTTTATCATCACCCCTCCACTTT. Protein: CASSLSSPLHF.

The rearrangement links TRBV27 to TRBJ2-7; 9 bases are a match to TRBD1. The germline V gene has CDR1 MNHEY and CDR2 SMNVEV (reference sequence). With 5 bases clipped from V and 0 bases from J, the junction kept 5 bases outside the gene matches. This CDR3 contains 15 residues. Here the CDR3 reads CASSITGGTSYEQYF. CDR3 bases: TGTGCCAGCAGTATAACAGGGGGCACCTCCTACGAGCAGTACTTC.

V gene TRBV7-3 combines with J gene TRBJ1-1; 9 positions match TRBD1. The trim removed 5 bases at V and 1 base at J, leaving 2 bases unmatched. This CDR3 is built from 14 residues. The germline V gene encodes CDR1 SGHTA and CDR2 FQGTGA. CDR3 sequence reads: CASSLTGGNTEAFF. CDR3 bases: TGTGCCAGCAGCCTGACAGGGGGGAACACTGAAGCTTTCTTT.

The CDR3 sequence: CASSRGPAFYEQYF. CDR3 DNA sequence: TGTGCCAGTAGTCGCGGTCCCGCTTTCTACGAGCAGTACTTC. The genes are TRBV19 and TRBJ2-7; no definite D call. The V and J ends lost 5 bases and 3 bases respectively, with 14 bases between them. CDR3 length: 14 residues. Germline-derived CDR1 and CDR2 are LNHDA and SQIVND (reference sequence).

The rearrangement joins TRBV19 to TRBJ1-1, with TRBD1 matching 8 bases. Germline-derived CDR1 and CDR2 are LNHDA and SQIVND (reference sequence). This CDR3 region has 16 residues. V shed 3 bases and J 2 bases; nucleotides not matched to a gene: 8. The CDR3 loop is CASSMRTGLFNTEAFF. The CDR3, as DNA: TGTGCCAGTAGTATGCGGACAGGGTTATTCAACACTGAAGCTTTCTTT. The full variable domain, rest sourced from reference TRBV19 and TRBJ1-1, is DGGITQSPKYLFRKEGQNVTLSCEQNLNHDAMYWYRQDPGQGLRLIYYSQIVNDFQKGDIAEGYSVSREKKESFPLTVTSAQKNPTAFYLCASSMRTGLFNTEAFFGQGTRLTVV.

The V call is TRBV3-1 (or the pseudogene TRBV3-2), the J call TRBJ1-2, with D possibly matching TRBD1 (6 bases). The V end was cut by 1 base, the J end by 4 bases, with 10 bases between. CDR1 is LGHDT and CDR2 is YNNKEL in the germline V gene (reference sequence). CDR3 size: 14 residues. CDR3 sequence (DNA): TGTGCCAGCAGCCAAGGGGGGCTGCCCTATGGCTACACCTTC. It specifies CASSQGGLPYGYTF.

This rearrangement joins TRBV2 to TRBJ1-4; TRBD1 aligns across 8 bases. CDR3 length: 15 residues. J was trimmed by 5 bases and V by 2 bases; bases with no gene match: 4. Per germline, CDR1 SNHLY and CDR2 FYNNEI. CDR3 sequence reads: CASSESTGGNEKLFF. CDR3 sequence (DNA): TGTGCCAGCAGTGAATCCACAGGGGGAAATGAAAAACTGTTTTTT.

The chain employs TRBV4-1 and TRBJ1-2; 9 nucleotides agree with TRBD1. Unmatched junction bases numbered 9, after V lost 0 bases and J lost 4 bases. The CDR3 spans 17 residues. Germline loops: CDR1 MGHRA, CDR2 YSYEKL. This CDR3 is CASSQDQDRGYGYGYTF. The CDR3 DNA reads TGCGCCAGCAGCCAAGATCAGGACAGGGGATATGGCTATGGCTACACCTTC.

The rearrangement uses TRBV6-2 or TRBV6-3 and TRBJ2-1; TRBD1 matches 9 bases. The V segment lost 6 bases and the J segment 5 bases; nucleotides outside the gene matches: 11. The CDR3 has 16 amino acids. CDR1 and CDR2 from the germline V gene are MNHEY and SVGEGT. CDR3 protein: CASSCDRDREDNEQFF. The CDR3, as DNA: TGTGCCAGCAGCTGCGACCGGGACAGGGAGGACAATGAGCAGTTCTTC.

The chain links TRBV7-3 to TRBJ1-2, with D perhaps matching TRBD1 (5 bases). The V end was cut by 4 bases, the J end by 4 bases, with 13 bases between. The germline V gene encodes CDR1 SGHTA and CDR2 FQGTGA. The CDR3 extends over 14 amino acids. CDR3 sequence reads: CASSSQAGGYGYTF. The DNA for the CDR3 is TGTGCCAGCAGCTCTCAGGCCGGGGGCTATGGCTACACCTTC.

The CDR3 DNA reads TGTGCCAGCAGTTTATTAGGGCGGGGGAGAAACAATGAGCAGTTCTTC. This gives the protein CASSLLGRGRNNEQFF. The chain joins TRBV27 to TRBJ2-1; 7 nucleotides match TRBD2. The length of the CDR3 is 16 residues. Per the germline V gene, CDR1 is MNHEY and CDR2 is SMNVEV (reference sequence). V gave up 1 base and J gave up 5 bases; unmatched junction bases: 8.

CDR3 sequence: CASSPLGQGDTEQFF. As DNA, the CDR3 is TGTGCCAGCTCACCTTTGGGACAGGGGGATACTGAGCAGTTCTTC. This chain connects TRBV18 to TRBJ2-1; 11 bases agree with TRBD1. V lost 3 bases and J lost 9; bases outside the gene matches: 7. CDR3 length equals 15 residues. The germline CDR1 and CDR2 sequences are KGHSH and LQKENI.

This chain uses TRBV28 with TRBJ1-2; weak D call: TRBD1 (6 bases). Trimming took 6 bases from V and 8 from J, leaving 16 bases between them. CDR1 MDHEN and CDR2 SYDVKM come from the germline V gene. The CDR3 contains 13 residues. The DNA for the CDR3 is TGTGCCAGCAGCCGAAGACAGGCAGAGGGCTACACCTTC. Translation: CASSRRQAEGYTF.

The rearrangement uses TRBV28 and TRBJ1-2, with D unresolved. The length of the CDR3 is 12 residues. Between the trimmed V and J ends, which lost 5 bases and 4 bases, there was a span of 8 bases. Germline V gene data show CDR1 as MDHEN and CDR2 as SYDVKM. CDR3 DNA: TGTGCCAGCAGTGTATCGTTCTATGGCTACACCTTC. This codes for CASSVSFYGYTF.

The V and J genes are TRBV30 and TRBJ1-2, with D possibly being TRBD1 (6 bases). Trimming shortened V by 0 bases and J by 7 bases, and 12 bases separated the two germline ends. CDR1 and CDR2 from the germline V gene are GTSNPN and SVGIG (reference sequence). The CDR3 spans 13 residues. This chain's CDR3 is CAWSVQGNGGYTF. DNA for the CDR3: TGTGCCTGGAGTGTACAGGGAAATGGTGGCTACACCTTC. Filled out from reference TRBV30 and TRBJ1-2, the complete variable domain reads SQTIHQWPATLVQPVGSPLSLECTVEGTSNPNLYWYRQAAGRGLQLLFYSVGIGQISSEVPQNLSASRPQDRQFILSSKKLLLSDSGFYLCAWSVQGNGGYTFGSGTRLTVV.

The V and J genes are TRBV6-5 and TRBJ1-2, with TRBD1 identical over 9 bases. The germline V gene has CDR1 MNHEY and CDR2 SVGAGI. This CDR3 comprises 15 residues. V trimming: 6 bases; J trimming: 3 bases; junction bases outside the gene matches: 8. In DNA form, the CDR3 reads TGTGCCAGCAGCGCCGGGACAGGGAACTACTATGGCTACACCTTC. Its protein product is CASSAGTGNYYGYTF.

The rearrangement joins TRBV9 to TRBJ1-3; possibly TRBD1 for D (6 bases). The CDR3 has 14 amino acids. Germline V gene data show CDR1 as SGDLS and CDR2 as YYNGEE. The germline V and J ends were trimmed by 0 bases and 3 bases, with 7 bases remaining between them. CDR3 coding DNA: TGTGCCAGCAGCGTAGGGGGGCTTGGAAACACCATATATTTT. It encodes CASSVGGLGNTIYF.

V and J are TRBV5-6 and TRBJ1-1; TRBD1 aligns across 8 bases. From germline, CDR1 is SGHDT and CDR2 YYEEEE. This CDR3 spans 17 amino acids. Trimming cost V 5 bases and J 1 base; bases outside gene matches: 13. The CDR3 sequence: CASSMDRVRVRNTEAFF. The CDR3, as DNA: TGTGCCAGCAGTATGGACAGGGTGAGAGTTAGGAACACTGAAGCTTTCTTT.

The chain links TRBV2 to TRBJ1-5; D is unresolved. The CDR3 loop spans 14 amino acids. Trimming took 2 bases from V and 4 from J, leaving 9 bases between them. The germline gives CDR1 SNHLY, CDR2 FYNNEI. The chain's CDR3 is CASSEFGVNQPQHF. In DNA form, the CDR3 reads TGTGCCAGCAGTGAATTTGGAGTGAATCAGCCCCAGCATTTT.